Following are 12 T cell receptor beta chains from one sample sequenced in a study of T-cell memory formation after mild COVID-19. TCRdb independently ran MiXCR on the 5' RACE reads; one entry per CDR3 protein. Of 200,000 to 250,000 distinct CDR3 sequences in the sample, 15% were seen once. The specimen sequenced was PBMCs or a T cell subset sorted from them (not recorded which). The receptors come from an adult woman who had mild COVID-19 (a few samples of this study predate the infection). Cell type and time point are not known.

J is TRBJ2-7 and V is TRBV28; 7 positions match TRBD1. V lost 6 bases, J lost 3 bases, and 8 bases stayed unmatched. Looked up from germline, CDR1 is MDHEN and CDR2 is SYDVKM. CDR3 length equals 14 residues. This chain's CDR3 is CASSPGQSYYEQYF. The CDR3 nucleotides are TGTGCCAGCAGCCCGGGACAGAGCTACTACGAGCAGTACTTC. The complete variable domain, with remaining parts taken from reference TRBV28 and TRBJ2-7, reads DVKVTQSSRYLVKRTGEKVFLECVQDMDHENMFWYRQDPGLGLRLIYFSYDVKMKEKGDIPEGYSVSREKKERFSLILESASTNQTSMYLCASSPGQSYYEQYFGPGTRLTVT.

The CDR3 DNA reads TGTGCCAGCAGCCCTCAGGGGGGGGATGAAAAACTGTTTTTT. Translating gives CASSPQGGDEKLFF. J is TRBJ1-4 and V is TRBV7-2; TRBD1 matches at 7 bases. Trimming cost V 5 bases and J 6 bases; bases outside gene matches: 6. The CDR3 length is 14 residues. Per germline, CDR1 SGHTA and CDR2 FQGNSA.

Concerning this clonotype itself: This clone may be a read error of a much larger clone one base away. The gene calls are TRBV9 and TRBJ2-3; no definite D call. Trimming removed 2 bases at V and 2 bases at J, with 3 bases between. This CDR3 region has 12 residues. Germline V gene data show CDR1 as SGDLS and CDR2 as YYNGEE. As DNA, the CDR3 is TGTGCCAGCAGCGTGGCCACAGATACGCAGTATTTT. The encoded protein is CASSVATDTQYF.

The chain combines TRBV4-1 with TRBJ2-7, with TRBD1 identical over 7 bases. CDR3 size: 13 residues. Germline V gene sequence: CDR1 MGHRA, CDR2 YSYEKL. The J segment lost 6 bases and the V segment lost 0 bases, leaving 2 bases of the junction unmatched. The CDR3 DNA follows: TGCGCCAGCAGCCAAGATCACAGGGGCGAGCAGTACTTC. Amino acids: CASSQDHRGEQYF.

The J gene is TRBJ2-1, the V gene TRBV5-1; 7 bases align to TRBD2. The germline gives CDR1 SGHRS, CDR2 YFSETQ. With 0 bases clipped from V and 5 bases from J, the junction kept 2 bases outside the gene matches. The CDR3 length is 14 residues. CDR3 in DNA: TGCGCCAGCAGCTTGGTGGGAGGGCACAATGAGCAGTTCTTC. It specifies CASSLVGGHNEQFF. The whole variable domain, remainder taken from reference TRBV5-1 and TRBJ2-1, is KAGVTQTPRYLIKTRGQQVTLSCSPISGHRSVSWYQQTPGQGLQFLFEYFSETQRNKGNFPGRFSGRQFSNSRSEMNVSTLELGDSALYLCASSLVGGHNEQFFGPGTRLTVL.

This clonotype was counted a few times. The gene calls are TRBV4-1 and TRBJ2-3, with 14 bases that match TRBD2. V was clipped by 8 bases and J by 4 bases; unmatched bases: 8. The V gene's germline CDR1 is MGHRA and CDR2 YSYEKL. The CDR3 runs 16 residues. The CDR3: CASQPGTSGSADTQYF. CDR3 DNA sequence: TGCGCCAGCCAACCCGGGACTAGCGGGAGTGCAGATACGCAGTATTTT.

The chain employs TRBV28 and TRBJ2-3; 7 bases match TRBD2. Germline CDR1 and CDR2: MDHEN and SYDVKM. The CDR3 is 16 amino acids. Trimming took 2 bases from V and 4 from J; bases not matched to a gene: 9. The CDR3 DNA reads TGTGCCAGCAGTTTACCTGGATGGCGGGAGTCAGATACGCAGTATTTT. Its protein product is CASSLPGWRESDTQYF.

The V gene is TRBV12-3 or TRBV12-4, the J gene TRBJ2-3; D gene unclear. The CDR3 sequence is 12 residues long. Trimming took 9 bases from V and 5 from J, leaving 12 bases between them. CDR3 coding DNA: TGTGCCAGTGCGAAGGTTCGAGATACGCAGTATTTT. It yields the protein CASAKVRDTQYF.

The V call is TRBV2, the J call TRBJ1-6; TRBD1 aligns across 10 bases. J was trimmed by 8 bases and V by 6 bases; bases with no gene match: 1. Germline CDR1 SNHLY, CDR2 FYNNEI. The CDR3 totals 13 residues. CDR3 region: CASSGTGDSPLHF. The CDR3, as DNA: TGTGCCAGCAGCGGGACAGGGGATTCACCCCTCCACTTT.

This chain joins TRBV3-1 and TRBJ2-7; no definite D call. V lost 4 bases, J lost 5 bases, and 18 bases lay in between. Germline V gives CDR1 LGHDT, CDR2 YNNKEL (reference sequence). CDR3 length: 15 residues. CDR3 DNA: TGTGCCAGCAGCCCGTCCTCGACACGCCGGGACGAGCAGTACTTC. Protein product: CASSPSSTRRDEQYF.

The chain has TRBV20-1 and TRBJ2-2, with 10 bases identical to TRBD2. With V trimmed by 3 bases and J by 0 bases, 7 bases remained unmatched. Germline V lookup: CDR1 DFQATT, CDR2 SNEGSKA (reference sequence). The CDR3 length is 17 residues. DNA of the CDR3: TGCAGTGCTAGGACGACTAGCGGGCTTTCGAACACCGGGGAGCTGTTTTTT. Translated, it gives CSARTTSGLSNTGELFF.

This chain connects TRBV7-3 to TRBJ1-2; D is possibly TRBD1 (5 bases). Germline-derived CDR1 and CDR2 are SGHTA and FQGTGA. The V gene lost 2 bases and the J gene lost 4 bases, with 8 bases spanning the gap. This CDR3 has 13 amino acids. This CDR3 is CASSLGTGYGYTF. CDR3 nucleotides: TGTGCCAGCAGCTTAGGAACAGGCTATGGCTACACCTTC.